Each of the 13 T cell receptor beta chains below was sequenced from the same sample in a study of blood T cell repertoires in COVID-19. Libraries were prepared by immunoSEQ multiplex PCR; TCRdb keeps only in-frame clonotypes and omits some of them. The profile shows 150,000 to 200,000 clones, over 75% of them singletons. The specimen was PBMCs or T cells enriched from blood (not recorded which). These receptors originate from a man aged 50-60 years who had recovered from COVID-19.

This rearrangement joins TRBV19 to TRBJ2-4; D gene uncertain. CDR1 is LNHDA, CDR2 SQIVND, per germline (reference sequence). The CDR3 runs 11 residues. Trimming shortened V by 5 bases and J by 7 bases, and 6 bases separated the two germline ends. The CDR3 region is CASSSANIQYF. The DNA for the CDR3 is TGTGCCAGTAGTTCTGCGAACATTCAGTACTTC.

The V call is TRBV5-4, the J call TRBJ2-1; 8 bases line up with TRBD1. Trimming at V came to 4 bases and at J to 6 bases, leaving 3 bases not matched to a gene. Germline values: CDR1 SGHNT, CDR2 YYREEE (reference sequence). The CDR3 is made up of 13 amino acids. CDR3 DNA sequence: TGTGCCAGCAGCACCGACAGGGGCAATGAGCAGTTCTTC. This codes for CASSTDRGNEQFF.

The rearrangement uses TRBV7-3 and TRBJ1-5; 10 bases are a match to TRBD1. The J segment lost 6 bases and the V segment lost 3 bases, leaving 5 bases of the junction unmatched. The CDR3 length is 15 residues. Germline V gene lookup returns CDR1 SGHTA and CDR2 FQGTGA. DNA for the CDR3: TGTGCCAGCAGCTTCGACAGGGGGCCGGGTCAGCCCCAGCATTTT. This encodes CASSFDRGPGQPQHF. Full variable domain (rest looked up from reference TRBV7-3 and TRBJ1-5): GAGVSQTPSNKVTEKGKYVELRCDPISGHTALYWYRQSLGQGPEFLIYFQGTGAADDSGLPNDRFFAVRPEGSVSTLKIQRTERGDSAVYLCASSFDRGPGQPQHFGDGTRLSIL.

The rearrangement uses TRBV19 and TRBJ2-3, with D perhaps TRBD1 (5 bases). Trimming pared 6 bases from V and 0 bases from J, leaving 10 bases between. CDR1 LNHDA and CDR2 SQIVND come from the germline V gene (reference sequence). The length of the CDR3 is 14 residues. CDR3 DNA sequence: TGTGCCAGTAGGACAGCTGCCAGCACAGATACGCAGTATTTT. Its protein is CASRTAASTDTQYF.

This clone has a single count. The chain carries TRBV6-5 and TRBJ2-7; 7 bases are shared with TRBD1. The CDR3 spans 13 residues. CDR1 is MNHEY, CDR2 SVGAGI, per germline. V lost 10 bases and J lost 3; bases outside the gene matches: 9. CDR3 protein: CATGDRENYEQYF. CDR3 bases: TGTGCCACGGGTGACAGGGAGAACTACGAGCAGTACTTC.

This rearrangement joins TRBV30 to TRBJ2-7; 11 bases are a match to TRBD1. The CDR3 consists of 12 residues. The germline CDR1 and CDR2 sequences are GTSNPN and SVGIG (reference sequence). The trim removed 5 bases at V and 4 bases at J, leaving 1 base unmatched. The CDR3 DNA reads TGTGCCTGGGGGACAGGGGGGTACGAGCAGTACTTC. It codes for CAWGTGGYEQYF.

The rearrangement links TRBV19 to TRBJ2-7, with D maybe TRBD1 (5 bases). The CDR3 covers 13 residues. The V gene lost 4 bases and the J gene lost 6 bases, with 13 bases spanning the gap. Germline CDR1 LNHDA, CDR2 SQIVND (reference sequence). The CDR3 nucleotides are TGTGCCAGTAGTAGAAAAGGGGCCTCCGAGCAGTACTTC. Translating gives CASSRKGASEQYF.

By frequency in the sample, this clone is medium-sized. The CDR3 sequence is CASSQVDKGEGETQYF. CDR3 DNA: TGTGCCAGCAGCCAAGTCGACAAGGGGGAGGGGGAGACCCAGTACTTC. This chain links TRBV4-2 with TRBJ2-5, with D possibly being TRBD2 (7 bases). V lost 1 base and J lost 5, with 17 bases in between. Germline V lookup: CDR1 LGHNA, CDR2 YNFKEQ. This CDR3 contains 16 residues.

This clone came up once. The chain links TRBV4-2 to TRBJ2-7, with 9 positions matching TRBD1. Germline V gives CDR1 LGHNA, CDR2 YNFKEQ. J was trimmed by 4 bases and V by 0 bases; bases with no gene match: 7. The CDR3 is 16 amino acids. The CDR3 DNA follows: TGTGCCAGCAGCCAAGATAGAAACAGGGGGCTATACGAGCAGTACTTC. This sequence encodes CASSQDRNRGLYEQYF.

In this sample, this clone turned up once. The V call is TRBV3-1 (or the pseudogene TRBV3-2), the J call TRBJ1-6, with D uncertain. Germline values: CDR1 LGHDT, CDR2 YNNKEL (reference sequence). V lost 6 bases and J 0 bases, leaving 12 bases between the germline ends. CDR3 length: 16 residues. DNA of the CDR3: TGTGCCAGCAGTAACTCCCTCGGCTCCTATAATTCACCCCTCCACTTT. Translating gives CASSNSLGSYNSPLHF.

The gene calls are TRBV7-2 and TRBJ1-4; tentative D call: TRBD1 (5 bases). Germline V gives CDR1 SGHTA, CDR2 FQGNSA. The CDR3 sequence is 15 residues long. The V end lost 1 base, the J end lost 6 bases, and 12 bases lay between the germline ends. CDR3: CASSLVPGRYEKLFF. The CDR3 bases are TGTGCCAGCAGCTTAGTTCCAGGGAGGTATGAAAAACTGTTTTTT.

The chain employs TRBV28 and TRBJ2-1; D is possibly TRBD2 (5 bases). Looked up from germline, CDR1 is MDHEN and CDR2 is SYDVKM. This CDR3 region has 14 residues. V was shortened by 8 bases and J by 0 bases, with 11 bases between the two germline ends. CDR3 residues: CASCPGSSYNEQFF. CDR3 nucleotide sequence: TGTGCCAGCTGCCCGGGAAGCTCCTACAATGAGCAGTTCTTC.

The genes are TRBV9 and TRBJ2-2; 10 positions match TRBD2. The J segment lost 4 bases and the V segment lost 2 bases, leaving 8 bases of the junction unmatched. Germline V gene lookup returns CDR1 SGDLS and CDR2 YYNGEE. The CDR3 totals 17 residues. The DNA for the CDR3 is TGTGCCAGCAGCGTCTTCAGCGGGGGGGCCTTCACCGGGGAGCTGTTTTTT. It yields the protein CASSVFSGGAFTGELFF.